This T cell receptor (beta chain) stems from a study of long-term antiretroviral therapy in people with HIV. Remarks on this clone: Antigen unknown. Sequence at one end of the junction differs from germline and may be a read error. Other DNA sequences in this sample translate to the same CDR3.

The germline V gene has CDR1 SNHLY and CDR2 FYNNEI. There are 12 residues in the CDR3. Run at survey level, the immunoSEQ assay was version v3.0. Generated by immunoSEQ multiplex PCR, the TCRdb table keeps only in-frame clones and is missing some. The sample consists of about 43,000 clones, roughly nine tenths of them appearing once. Study-level results: Whichever time point was examined, clones expanded before ART dominated the repertoire. Despite increasing after ART, diversity remained lower than that of transplant donor controls.

This sequence joins TRBV2 and TRBJ1-4; D is perhaps TRBD1 (6 bases). The sequence derives from a woman aged 45 to 65 with HIV. Sequences were derived from unsorted PBMCs, sampled 0.1 years before starting antiretroviral therapy. Here the CDR3 reads CASSRSGEKLFF. CDR3 nucleotide sequence: TGTGCCAGCAGTAGGTCAGGGGAAAAGCTGTTTTTT.